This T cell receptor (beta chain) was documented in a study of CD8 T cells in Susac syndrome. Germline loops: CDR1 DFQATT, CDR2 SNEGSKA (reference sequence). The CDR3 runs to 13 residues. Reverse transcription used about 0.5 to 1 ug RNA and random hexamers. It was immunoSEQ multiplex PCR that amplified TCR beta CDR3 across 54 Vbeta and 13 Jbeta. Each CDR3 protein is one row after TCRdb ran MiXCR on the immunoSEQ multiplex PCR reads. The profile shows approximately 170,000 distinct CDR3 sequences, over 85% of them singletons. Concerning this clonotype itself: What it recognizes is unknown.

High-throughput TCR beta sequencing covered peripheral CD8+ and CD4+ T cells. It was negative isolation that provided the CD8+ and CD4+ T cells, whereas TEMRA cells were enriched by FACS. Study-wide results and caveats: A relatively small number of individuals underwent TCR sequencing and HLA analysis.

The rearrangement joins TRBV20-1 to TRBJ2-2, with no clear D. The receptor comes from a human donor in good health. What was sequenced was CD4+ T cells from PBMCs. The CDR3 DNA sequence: TGCAGCGTACCGCCTTCTAATTCCGGGGAGCTGTTTTTT. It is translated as CSVPPSNSGELFF.